These 18 T cell receptor beta chains were sequenced from one sample in a study of glioma-infiltrating T cells after dendritic cell vaccination. Measured with immunoSEQ multiplex PCR; TCRdb has only the in-frame clones, and not every one. This sample has 25,000 to 35,000 clones, with over 90% found just once. The source was blood, collected before dendritic cell vaccination. The receptors stem from a human donor with glioblastoma.

This chain connects TRBV6-5 to TRBJ2-7, with a tentative D call TRBD2 (6 bases). This CDR3 is 15 amino acids long. From germline, CDR1 is MNHEY and CDR2 SVGAGI. Trimming removed 0 bases from V and 3 bases from J, with 12 bases in between. The DNA for the CDR3 is TGTGCCAGCAGTTACTCCGGGGGATCGGGCTACGAGCAGTACTTC. Its translation: CASSYSGGSGYEQYF.

This clone occurred a few times. J is TRBJ2-7 and V is TRBV4-1; 15 positions agree with TRBD2. The trim removed 3 bases at V and 7 bases at J, leaving 10 bases unmatched. The germline V gene has CDR1 MGHRA and CDR2 YSYEKL. This CDR3 has 17 residues. CDR3 residues: CASSQSLGTSGGREQYF. The DNA of the CDR3 is TGCGCCAGCAGCCAGAGCCTTGGGACTAGCGGGGGGAGGGAGCAGTACTTC.

A few counts support this clone. V gene TRBV2 combines with J gene TRBJ2-2; 7 bases are a match to TRBD2. The trim removed 6 bases at V and 2 bases at J, leaving 6 bases unmatched. Germline V lookup: CDR1 SNHLY, CDR2 FYNNEI. The CDR3 is made up of 15 amino acids. The CDR3 spells CASRGASGNTGELFF. In DNA form, the CDR3 reads TGTGCCAGCAGAGGGGCTAGCGGTAACACCGGGGAGCTGTTTTTT.

The rearrangement links TRBV5-1 to TRBJ1-1, with 7 bases aligning to TRBD1. This CDR3 spans 15 amino acids. V lost 4 bases, J lost 4 bases, and 10 bases stayed unmatched. Per the germline V gene, CDR1 is SGHRS and CDR2 is YFSETQ. The CDR3 bases are TGCGCCAGCAGCCCGGTCGCAGGGACAGCCACTGAAGCTTTCTTT. This encodes CASSPVAGTATEAFF.

The CDR3 here is CASSQETGVSTEAFF. The CDR3 coding sequence is TGCGCCAGCAGCCAAGAAACAGGGGTAAGCACTGAAGCTTTCTTT. The chain is built from TRBV4-1 and TRBJ1-1; 7 bases fit TRBD1. This CDR3 has 15 amino acids. Per the germline V gene, CDR1 is MGHRA and CDR2 is YSYEKL. Losses at the gene ends were 0 bases for V and 4 bases for J; bases not matched to a gene: 5.

V is TRBV18 and J is TRBJ1-2; no definite D call. Trimming took 3 bases from V and 3 from J, leaving 11 bases between them. The CDR3 sequence is 14 residues long. Per the germline V gene, CDR1 is KGHSH and CDR2 is LQKENI. CDR3 protein: CASSPTAGDYGYTF. As DNA, the CDR3 is TGTGCCAGCTCACCCACAGCGGGAGACTATGGCTACACCTTC.

The rearrangement joins TRBV15 to TRBJ1-2, with 7 bases identical to TRBD1. J lost 1 base, V lost 2 bases, and 13 bases had no gene match. Germline lookup yields CDR1 LNHNV and CDR2 YYDKDF (reference sequence). The CDR3 is 18 residues long. This CDR3 reads CATSRKRQGLTSNYGYTF. The CDR3 coding sequence is TGTGCCACCAGCAGAAAGAGACAGGGCCTTACCAGTAACTATGGCTACACCTTC. The full variable domain, in which reference TRBV15 and TRBJ1-2 provide the parts outside the CDR3, is DAMVIQNPRYQVTQFGKPVTLSCSQTLNHNVMYWYQQKSSQAPKLLFHYYDKDFNNEADTPDNFQSRRPNTSFCFLDIRSPGLGDTAMYLCATSRKRQGLTSNYGYTFGSGTRLTVV.

This chain uses TRBV6-1 with TRBJ2-1, with TRBD1 identical over 7 bases. The CDR3 consists of 16 residues. Trimming at V came to 4 bases and at J to 6 bases, leaving 12 bases not matched to a gene. Germline CDR1 and CDR2: MNHNS and SASEGT. The CDR3 sequence: CASSVGTHTGVNEQFF. The CDR3, as DNA: TGTGCCAGCAGTGTTGGGACCCACACAGGGGTCAATGAGCAGTTCTTC.

The chain carries TRBV5-4 and TRBJ2-5, with D perhaps matching TRBD2 (6 bases). The CDR3 loop spans 15 amino acids. V was cut by 4 bases and J by 3 bases, with 16 bases left in between. Germline values: CDR1 SGHNT, CDR2 YYREEE (reference sequence). The DNA for the CDR3 is TGTGCCAGCAGCCTACCCGACGGGGGAAAAGAGACCCAGTACTTC. It is translated as CASSLPDGGKETQYF.

Worth noting for this clone: Other DNA sequences in the same sample also yield this CDR3. The chain uses TRBV5-4 and TRBJ1-6; D call uncertain. Per germline, CDR1 SGHNT and CDR2 YYREEE (reference sequence). CDR3 length equals 15 residues. Deletions cut 0 bases from V and 5 bases from J, with 9 bases between. The chain's CDR3 is CASSLGGGNNSPLHF. The CDR3 DNA is TGTGCCAGCAGCTTGGGAGGAGGTAATAATTCACCCCTCCACTTT.

CDR3 sequence reads: CASSLDRGRVYEQYF. As DNA, the CDR3 is TGTGCCAGCAGCTTAGACAGGGGGCGCGTCTACGAGCAGTACTTC. V usage is TRBV7-9 and J usage is TRBJ2-7, with TRBD1 matching 9 bases. The CDR3 runs 15 residues. Germline V gene sequence: CDR1 SEHNR, CDR2 FQNEAQ (reference sequence). Trimming at V came to 1 base and at J to 3 bases, leaving 4 bases not matched to a gene. Supplemented by reference TRBV7-9 and TRBJ2-7, the full variable domain reads DTGVSQNPRHKITKRGQNVTFRCDPISEHNRLYWYRQTLGQGPEFLTYFQNEAQLEKSRLLSDRFSAERPKGSFSTLEIQRTEQGDSAMYLCASSLDRGRVYEQYFGPGTRLTVT.

The chain combines TRBV5-1 with TRBJ2-1; 8 nucleotides align to TRBD2. J was trimmed by 5 bases and V by 0 bases; bases with no gene match: 10. This CDR3 region has 17 residues. The V gene's germline CDR1 is SGHRS and CDR2 YFSETQ. CDR3 in amino acids: CASSLVSGEKINNEQFF. The CDR3 DNA reads as TGCGCCAGCAGCTTGGTTAGCGGGGAGAAAATAAACAATGAGCAGTTCTTC.

The rearrangement joins TRBV7-6 to TRBJ2-7; a possible D gene is TRBD1 (6 bases). Germline CDR1 and CDR2: SGHVS and FNYEAQ. V was pared by 4 bases and J by 0 bases, with 13 bases between. This CDR3 comprises 15 residues. The CDR3 DNA follows: TGTGCCAGCAGCTCCGGGACAAAGAGCTCCTACGAGCAGTACTTC. Residues: CASSSGTKSSYEQYF.

This clone was counted a single time. The chain combines TRBV7-2 with TRBJ2-3, with a tentative D call TRBD2 (6 bases). Trimming took 5 bases from V and 8 from J, leaving 17 bases between them. Germline lookup yields CDR1 SGHTA and CDR2 FQGNSA. The CDR3 covers 14 residues. The chain's CDR3 is CASSAGRLEGTQYF. CDR3 in DNA: TGTGCCAGCAGCGCCGGGAGACTAGAGGGTACGCAGTATTTT.

The chain uses TRBV18 and TRBJ1-1; D is unclear. V was shortened by 3 bases and J by 0 bases, with 8 bases between the two germline ends. The CDR3 consists of 14 residues. Germline CDR1 KGHSH, CDR2 LQKENI. CDR3 sequence: CASSPTDLNTEAFF. As DNA, the CDR3 is TGTGCCAGCTCACCTACAGATTTGAACACTGAAGCTTTCTTT.

The chain is built from TRBV27 and TRBJ2-3, with 9 bases aligning to TRBD1. Germline-derived CDR1 and CDR2 are MNHEY and SMNVEV (reference sequence). This CDR3 contains 15 residues. J gave up 4 bases and V 2 bases, and 4 bases lay outside the gene matches. CDR3 DNA: TGTGCCAGCAGTTTACAGGGACAGGGACCAGATACGCAGTATTTT. Residues: CASSLQGQGPDTQYF.

The chain uses TRBV11-2 and TRBJ2-7, with D unclear. V lost 1 base to trimming and J lost 4 bases, with 5 bases between them. CDR1 SGHAT and CDR2 FQNNGV come from the germline V gene. This CDR3 has 12 amino acids. CDR3 in amino acids: CASSLAEYEQYF. The CDR3 nucleotides read TGTGCCAGCAGCTTAGCGGAGTACGAGCAGTACTTC.

This chain joins TRBV29-1 and TRBJ1-4; 7 bases agree with TRBD1. Germline-derived CDR1 and CDR2 are SQVTM and ANQGSEA. The ends lost 3 bases at V and 8 bases at J; junction bases unmatched: 9. The CDR3 sequence is 14 residues long. CDR3 DNA: TGCAGCGTTGACCCAGGGGGGTACGACGAAAAACTGTTTTTT. Translating it yields CSVDPGGYDEKLFF.